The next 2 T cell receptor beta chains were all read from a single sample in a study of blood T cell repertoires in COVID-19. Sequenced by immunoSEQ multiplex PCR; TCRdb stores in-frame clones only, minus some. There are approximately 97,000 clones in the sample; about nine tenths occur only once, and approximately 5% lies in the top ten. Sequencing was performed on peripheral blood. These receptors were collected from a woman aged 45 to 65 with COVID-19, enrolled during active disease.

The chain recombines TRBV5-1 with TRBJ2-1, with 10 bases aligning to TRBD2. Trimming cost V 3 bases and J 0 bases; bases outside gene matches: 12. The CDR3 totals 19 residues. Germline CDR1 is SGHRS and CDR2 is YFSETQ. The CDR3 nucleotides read TGCGCCAGCAGCTCCAACAGCGGGGGGGCTTCCCTCTCCTACAATGAGCAGTTCTTC. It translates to CASSSNSGGASLSYNEQFF.

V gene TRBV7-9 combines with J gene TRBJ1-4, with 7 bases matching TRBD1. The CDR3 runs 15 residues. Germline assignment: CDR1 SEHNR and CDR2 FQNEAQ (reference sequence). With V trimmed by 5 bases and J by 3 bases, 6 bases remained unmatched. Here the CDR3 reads CASSLKGAANEKLFF. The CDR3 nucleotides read TGTGCCAGCAGCCTAAAGGGGGCCGCTAATGAAAAACTGTTTTTT.